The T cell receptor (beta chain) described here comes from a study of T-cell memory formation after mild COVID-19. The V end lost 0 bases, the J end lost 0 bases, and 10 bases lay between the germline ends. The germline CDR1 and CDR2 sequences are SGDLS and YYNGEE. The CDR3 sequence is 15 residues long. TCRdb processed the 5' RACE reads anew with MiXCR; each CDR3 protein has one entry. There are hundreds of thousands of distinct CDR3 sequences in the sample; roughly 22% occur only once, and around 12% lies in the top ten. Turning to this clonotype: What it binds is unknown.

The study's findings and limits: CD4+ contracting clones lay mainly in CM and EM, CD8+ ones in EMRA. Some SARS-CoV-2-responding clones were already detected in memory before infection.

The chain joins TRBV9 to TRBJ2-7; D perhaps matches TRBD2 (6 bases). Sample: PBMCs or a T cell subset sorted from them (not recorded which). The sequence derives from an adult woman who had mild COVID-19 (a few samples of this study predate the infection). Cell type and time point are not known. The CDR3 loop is CASSVAGVNSYEQYF. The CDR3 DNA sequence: TGTGCCAGCAGCGTAGCGGGAGTGAACTCCTACGAGCAGTACTTC.